These 8 T cell receptor beta chains originate from one sample sequenced in a study of a mutant IDH1 vaccine in newly diagnosed glioma. No antigen has been assigned to these receptors. Time point defined: week 47, end of study. It was 300 ug of mutant IDH1 20-mer peptide that made up each vaccine dose, given with topical imiquimod. Only in-frame clones appear in the TCRdb table, and some are missing; sequencing was by immunoSEQ multiplex PCR. The sample holds roughly 32,000 clones, approximately 89% seen once. The sequences come from PBMCs, collected from a glioma patient whose treatment included an IDH1 peptide vaccine. The receptors were sampled from a man aged 35 to 55 with glioma.

The chain is built from TRBV7-8 and TRBJ2-5; 9 positions match TRBD1. V dropped 5 bases and J dropped 5; count of bases not matched to a gene: 12. The CDR3 covers 16 residues. Germline assignment: CDR1 SGHVS and CDR2 FQNEAQ. The CDR3 nucleotides are TGTGCCAGCAGCCGCGTAGGACAGGGGCGCGGTGAGACCCAGTACTTC. This translates into CASSRVGQGRGETQYF.

The gene calls are TRBV5-1 and TRBJ1-2; D is possibly TRBD1 (6 bases). The length of the CDR3 is 15 residues. V lost 3 bases to trimming and J lost 8 bases, with 20 bases between them. Per germline, CDR1 SGHRS and CDR2 YFSETQ. This CDR3 is CASSSANHREGGYTF. CDR3 coding DNA: TGCGCCAGCAGCTCCGCAAACCACAGGGAAGGAGGCTACACCTTC.

A single count supports this clone. This chain connects TRBV25-1 to TRBJ2-5, with 8 nucleotides matching TRBD2. Germline V lookup: CDR1 MGHDK, CDR2 SYGVNS. The ends lost 6 bases at V and 4 bases at J; junction bases unmatched: 7. There are 14 residues in the CDR3. For the CDR3, the DNA is TGTGCCAGCAGCGGCGGGAGGCTCCCAGAGACCCAGTACTTC. Translating gives CASSGGRLPETQYF. Complete variable domain (other parts from reference TRBV25-1 and TRBJ2-5): EADIYQTPRYLVIGTGKKITLECSQTMGHDKMYWYQQDPGMELHLIHYSYGVNSTEKGDLSSESTVSRIRTEHFPLTLESARPSHTSQYLCASSGGRLPETQYFGPGTRLLVL.

The CDR3 region is CASRPQGGATEAFF. The CDR3 coding sequence is TGTGCCAGCAGGCCACAGGGGGGGGCCACTGAAGCTTTCTTT. The gene calls are TRBV6-5 and TRBJ1-1, with 8 bases matching TRBD1. The germline CDR1 and CDR2 sequences are MNHEY and SVGAGI. V gave up 6 bases and J gave up 4 bases; unmatched junction bases: 7. The CDR3 is 14 residues long.

The chain joins TRBV4-1 to TRBJ2-3; 7 positions agree with TRBD1. The junction had 6 bases not matched to a gene; V was cut back by 1 base and J by 2 bases. The CDR3 length is 16 residues. CDR1 is MGHRA and CDR2 is YSYEKL in the germline V gene. The CDR3 DNA sequence: TGCGCCAGCAGCCAAGGACAGGGTGGCACCACAGATACGCAGTATTTT. It yields the protein CASSQGQGGTTDTQYF.

As DNA, the CDR3 is TGTGCCAGCGTAGAGGGAGGACTGAATTCACCCCTCCACTTT. Amino acids: CASVEGGLNSPLHF. V gene TRBV28 combines with J gene TRBJ1-6, with unresolved D. The CDR3 length is 14 residues. V lost 8 bases and J lost 7, with 15 bases in between. The germline gives CDR1 MDHEN, CDR2 SYDVKM.

This chain links TRBV2 with TRBJ2-7, with D possibly TRBD1 on 6 matching bases. The ends were cut back, 9 bases at V and 1 base at J, with 13 bases in the middle. The CDR3 totals 13 residues. CDR1 is SNHLY and CDR2 is FYNNEI in the germline V gene. CDR3 in amino acids: CASLPRGSYEQYF. The CDR3 nucleotides are TGTGCCAGTCTACCCAGGGGATCCTACGAGCAGTACTTC.

The chain employs TRBV19 and TRBJ1-1, with D perhaps matching TRBD1 (6 bases). The V gene's germline CDR1 is LNHDA and CDR2 SQIVND (reference sequence). Trimming removed 4 bases at V and 6 bases at J, with 27 bases between. The CDR3 totals 18 residues. This CDR3 reads CASSTNPLKGVESSEAFF. CDR3 bases: TGTGCCAGTAGTACGAATCCTTTAAAGGGGGTAGAATCGTCTGAAGCTTTCTTT.